This TCR beta chain was captured in a study of blood T cells in healthy people across ages. Broader study findings: Higher diversity, along with more naive CD4+ cells, distinguished long-lived donors from aged donors. The fall in TCR beta diversity per million T cells was roughly linear with age.

The use of a sample-barcoded 5' primer and a J-beta primer mix characterized a second PCR of roughly 6 to 12 cycles. One entry per CDR3 protein, called by TCRdb with MiXCR from the 5' RACE reads. The data show about 640,000 distinct CDR3 sequences, about 54% seen once. CDR3 size: 14 residues. The germline gives CDR1 SGHAT, CDR2 FQDESV (reference sequence). Trimming took off 3 bases at V and 7 bases at J, with 10 bases between the two ends. Donors each provided 7.5 to 10 milliliters of peripheral blood. On this clonotype: Its specificity is not known.

The sequenced sample consisted of blood. The receptor's source is a man in his 60s in good health. The chain uses TRBV11-1 and TRBJ1-6; unclear D gene. This CDR3 is CASSFGVPNSPLHF. CDR3 in DNA: TGTGCCAGCAGCTTCGGGGTGCCGAATTCACCCCTCCACTTT.